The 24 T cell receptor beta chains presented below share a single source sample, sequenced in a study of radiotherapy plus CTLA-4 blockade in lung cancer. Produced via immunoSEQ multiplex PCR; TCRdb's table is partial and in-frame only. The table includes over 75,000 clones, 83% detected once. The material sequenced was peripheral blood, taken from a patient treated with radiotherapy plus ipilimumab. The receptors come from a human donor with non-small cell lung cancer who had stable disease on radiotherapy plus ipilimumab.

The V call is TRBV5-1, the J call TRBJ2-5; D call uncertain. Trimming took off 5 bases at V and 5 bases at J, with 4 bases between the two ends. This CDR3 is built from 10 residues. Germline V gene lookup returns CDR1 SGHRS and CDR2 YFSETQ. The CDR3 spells CASRGETQYF. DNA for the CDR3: TGCGCCAGCAGAGGCGAGACCCAGTACTTC.

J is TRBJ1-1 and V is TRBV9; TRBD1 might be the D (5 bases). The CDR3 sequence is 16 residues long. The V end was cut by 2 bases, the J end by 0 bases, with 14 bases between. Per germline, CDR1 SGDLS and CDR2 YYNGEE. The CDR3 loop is CASSVSQVLMNTEAFF. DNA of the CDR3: TGTGCCAGCAGCGTCTCACAGGTCCTCATGAACACTGAAGCTTTCTTT.

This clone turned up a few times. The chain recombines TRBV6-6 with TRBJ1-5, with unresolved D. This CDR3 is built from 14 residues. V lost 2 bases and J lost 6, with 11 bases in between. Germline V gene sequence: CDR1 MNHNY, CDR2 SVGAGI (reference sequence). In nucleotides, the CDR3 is TGTGCCAGCAGTTACACGGGAACGGGTCAGCCCCAGCATTTT. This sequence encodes CASSYTGTGQPQHF.

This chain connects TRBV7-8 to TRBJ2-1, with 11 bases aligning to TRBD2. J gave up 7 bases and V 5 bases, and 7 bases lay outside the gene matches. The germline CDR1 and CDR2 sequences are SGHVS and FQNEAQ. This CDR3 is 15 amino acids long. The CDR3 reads CASSLLAGVGNEQFF. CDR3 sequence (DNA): TGTGCCAGCAGCCTACTAGCGGGAGTTGGTAATGAGCAGTTCTTC. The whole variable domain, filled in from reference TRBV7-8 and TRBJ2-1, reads GAGVSQSPRYKVAKRGQDVALRCDPISGHVSLFWYQQALGQGPEFLTYFQNEAQLDKSGLPSDRFFAERPEGSVSTLKIQRTQQEDSAVYLCASSLLAGVGNEQFFGPGTRLTVL.

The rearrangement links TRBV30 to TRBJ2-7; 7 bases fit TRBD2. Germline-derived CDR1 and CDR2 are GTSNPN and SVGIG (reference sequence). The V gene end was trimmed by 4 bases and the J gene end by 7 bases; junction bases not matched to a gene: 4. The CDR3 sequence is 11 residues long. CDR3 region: CAWNSGGEQYF. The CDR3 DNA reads TGTGCCTGGAACTCCGGGGGGGAGCAGTACTTC.

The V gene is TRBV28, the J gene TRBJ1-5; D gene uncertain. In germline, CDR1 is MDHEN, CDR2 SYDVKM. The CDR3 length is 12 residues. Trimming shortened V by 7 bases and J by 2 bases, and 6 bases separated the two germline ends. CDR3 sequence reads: CASTRRNQPQHF. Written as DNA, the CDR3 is TGTGCCAGCACCAGACGCAATCAGCCCCAGCATTTT.

The CDR3 sequence: CASSSRTSGSSYEQYF. For the CDR3, the DNA is TGTGCCAGCAGCTCCCGGACTAGCGGGAGCTCCTACGAGCAGTACTTC. The J gene is TRBJ2-5, the V gene TRBV7-8; 13 nucleotides align to TRBD2. The J call is uncertain, as TRBJ2-7 better fits the DNA end. The CDR3 is made up of 16 amino acids. Germline CDR1 and CDR2: SGHVS and FQNEAQ.

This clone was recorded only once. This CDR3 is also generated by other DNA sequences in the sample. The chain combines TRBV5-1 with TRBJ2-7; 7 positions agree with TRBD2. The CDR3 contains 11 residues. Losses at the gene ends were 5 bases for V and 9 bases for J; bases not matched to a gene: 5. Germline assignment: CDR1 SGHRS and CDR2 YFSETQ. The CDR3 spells CASRDGGGQYF. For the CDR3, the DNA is TGCGCCAGCAGGGACGGCGGGGGGCAGTACTTC.

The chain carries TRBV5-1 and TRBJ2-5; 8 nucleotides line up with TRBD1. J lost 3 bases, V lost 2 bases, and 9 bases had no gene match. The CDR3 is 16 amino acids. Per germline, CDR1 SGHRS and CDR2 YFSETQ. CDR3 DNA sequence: TGCGCCAGCAGCTTCGGCAGGGGGCCACCTAAAGAGACCCAGTACTTC. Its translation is CASSFGRGPPKETQYF.

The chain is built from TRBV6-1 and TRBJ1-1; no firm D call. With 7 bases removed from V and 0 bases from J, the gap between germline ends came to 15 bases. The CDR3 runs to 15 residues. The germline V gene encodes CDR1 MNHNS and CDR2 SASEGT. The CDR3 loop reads CASTLNVQVNTEAFF. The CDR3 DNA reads TGTGCCAGCACCCTGAACGTCCAGGTGAACACTGAAGCTTTCTTT.

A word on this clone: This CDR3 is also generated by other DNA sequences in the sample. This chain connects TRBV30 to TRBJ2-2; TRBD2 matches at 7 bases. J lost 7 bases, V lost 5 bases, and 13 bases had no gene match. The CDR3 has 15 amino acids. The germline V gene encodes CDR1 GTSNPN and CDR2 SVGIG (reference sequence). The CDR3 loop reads CAWRGFLGGGGELFF. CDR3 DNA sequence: TGTGCCTGGCGAGGATTCCTTGGGGGGGGCGGGGAGCTGTTTTTT.

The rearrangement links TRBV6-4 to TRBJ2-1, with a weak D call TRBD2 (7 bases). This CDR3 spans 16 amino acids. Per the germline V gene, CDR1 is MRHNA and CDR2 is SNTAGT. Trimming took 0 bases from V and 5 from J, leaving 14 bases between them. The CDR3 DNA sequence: TGTGCCAGCAGTGACTCGGGGGGGGCGAGGAACAATGAGCAGTTCTTC. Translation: CASSDSGGARNNEQFF.

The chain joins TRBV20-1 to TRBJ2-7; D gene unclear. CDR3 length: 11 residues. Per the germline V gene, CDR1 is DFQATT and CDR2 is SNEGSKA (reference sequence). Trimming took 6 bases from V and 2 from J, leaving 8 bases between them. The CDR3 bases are TGCAGTGCAAGAAACCCCTACGAGCAGTACTTC. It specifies CSARNPYEQYF.

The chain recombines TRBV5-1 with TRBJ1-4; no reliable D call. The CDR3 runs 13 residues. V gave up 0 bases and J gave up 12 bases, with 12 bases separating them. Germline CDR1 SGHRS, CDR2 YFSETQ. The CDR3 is CASSLEVGQELFF. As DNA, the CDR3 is TGCGCCAGCAGCTTGGAGGTCGGGCAGGAACTGTTTTTT.

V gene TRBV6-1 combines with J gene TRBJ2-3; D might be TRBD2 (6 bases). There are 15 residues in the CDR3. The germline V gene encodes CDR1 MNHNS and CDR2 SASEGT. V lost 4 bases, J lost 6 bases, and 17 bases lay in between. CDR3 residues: CASSGVQLAWDTQYF. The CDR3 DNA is TGTGCCAGCAGTGGGGTACAACTAGCATGGGATACGCAGTATTTT.

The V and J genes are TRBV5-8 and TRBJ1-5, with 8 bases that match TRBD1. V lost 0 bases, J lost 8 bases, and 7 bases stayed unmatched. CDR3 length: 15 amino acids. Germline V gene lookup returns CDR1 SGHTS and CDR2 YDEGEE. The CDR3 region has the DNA TGTGCCAGCAGCTTGGATAGGACAGGGCTCGAGCCCCAGCATTTT. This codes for CASSLDRTGLEPQHF.

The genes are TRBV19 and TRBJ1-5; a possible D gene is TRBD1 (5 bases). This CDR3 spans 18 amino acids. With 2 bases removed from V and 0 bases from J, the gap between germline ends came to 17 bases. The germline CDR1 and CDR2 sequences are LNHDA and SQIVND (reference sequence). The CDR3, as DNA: TGTGCCAGTAGTATACCCGTAGGAAGGGGCTATAGCAATCAGCCCCAGCATTTT. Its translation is CASSIPVGRGYSNQPQHF.

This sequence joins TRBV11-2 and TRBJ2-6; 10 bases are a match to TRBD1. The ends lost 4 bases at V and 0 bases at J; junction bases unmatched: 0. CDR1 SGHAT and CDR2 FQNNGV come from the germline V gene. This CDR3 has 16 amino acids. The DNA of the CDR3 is TGTGCCAGCAGCTGGACAGGGGGCTCTGGGGCCAACGTCCTGACTTTC. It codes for CASSWTGGSGANVLTF.

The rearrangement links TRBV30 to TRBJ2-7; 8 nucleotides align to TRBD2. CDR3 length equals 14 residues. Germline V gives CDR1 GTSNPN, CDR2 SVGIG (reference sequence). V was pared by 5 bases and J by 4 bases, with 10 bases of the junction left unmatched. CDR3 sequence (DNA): TGTGCCTGGGTTGGCGGCGGACTAGCTTACGAGCAGTACTTC. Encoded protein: CAWVGGGLAYEQYF.

CDR3 bases: TGTGCCTGGAGTACCGACAGAGGGGCTTCGGGCTACACCTTC. This translates into CAWSTDRGASGYTF. The V and J genes are TRBV30 and TRBJ1-2, with D perhaps matching TRBD1 (5 bases). Germline assignment: CDR1 GTSNPN and CDR2 SVGIG (reference sequence). The CDR3 has 14 amino acids. V was pared by 2 bases and J by 8 bases, with 18 bases between.

CDR3 sequence reads: CAWSVSVDQPQHF. The CDR3 nucleotides are TGTGCCTGGAGTGTTTCCGTCGATCAGCCCCAGCATTTT. The chain recombines TRBV30 with TRBJ1-5; no definite D call. Germline loops: CDR1 GTSNPN, CDR2 SVGIG (reference sequence). The V end lost 0 bases, the J end lost 5 bases, and 8 bases lay between the germline ends. The CDR3 has 13 amino acids.

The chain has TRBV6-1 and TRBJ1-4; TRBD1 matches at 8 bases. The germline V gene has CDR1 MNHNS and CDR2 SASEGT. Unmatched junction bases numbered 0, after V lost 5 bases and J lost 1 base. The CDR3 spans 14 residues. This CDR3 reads CASSTGGTNEKLFF. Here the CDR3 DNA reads TGTGCCAGCAGTACAGGGGGAACTAATGAAAAACTGTTTTTT.

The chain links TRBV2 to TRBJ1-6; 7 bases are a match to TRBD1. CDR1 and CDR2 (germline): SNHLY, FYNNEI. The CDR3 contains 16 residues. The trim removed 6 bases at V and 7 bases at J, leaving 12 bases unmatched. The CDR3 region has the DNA TGTGCCAGCAGAGACAGGGCCCGTCGATTCAATTCACCCCTCCACTTT. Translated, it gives CASRDRARRFNSPLHF.

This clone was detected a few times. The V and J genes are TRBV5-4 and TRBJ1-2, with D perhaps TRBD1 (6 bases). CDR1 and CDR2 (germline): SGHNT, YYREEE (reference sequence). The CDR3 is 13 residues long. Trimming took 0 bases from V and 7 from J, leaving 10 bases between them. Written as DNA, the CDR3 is TGTGCCAGCAGCTTGGGGCAGGGGATTGGCTACACCTTC. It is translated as CASSLGQGIGYTF. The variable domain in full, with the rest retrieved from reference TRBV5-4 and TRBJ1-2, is ETGVTQSPTHLIKTRGQQVTLRCSSQSGHNTVSWYQQALGQGPQFIFQYYREEENGRGNFPPRFSGLQFPNYSSELNVNALELDDSALYLCASSLGQGIGYTFGSGTRLTVV.